This is a list of T cell receptor beta chains from one sample in a study of Ad26.COV2.S vaccination and SARS-CoV-2 variants. The table came from immunoSEQ multiplex PCR; TCRdb's copy has only in-frame clones and leaves some out. The repertoire includes about 350,000 clones, 70% to 90% of them detected once, and around 3% sits in the top ten. Sequences were derived from peripheral blood, sampled in a trial of Ad26.COV2.S vaccine versus placebo. Receptors originate from a person between 18 and 59 years old who received the Ad26.COV2.S COVID-19 vaccine or a placebo. Both conserved end residues are part of each CDR3. The D gene is left open where the match is weak. Clone size is given for some rows only: seen once, a few or many times, or a class if the clone is expanded.

j_call clone_size d_call v_call cdr3_aa cdr3_nt
TRBJ2-7 - TRBD1 TRBV19 CASSKGDRSSYEQYF TGTGCCAGTAGCAAGGGGGACAGAAGCTCCTACGAGCAGTACTTC
TRBJ1-4 - - TRBV28 CAGRGRTNEKLFF TGTGCCGGCCGTGGCAGAACTAATGAAAAACTGTTTTTT
TRBJ1-2 - - TRBV5-6 CASSRGSNYGYTF TGTGCCAGCAGCAGGGGGTCTAACTATGGCTACACCTTC
TRBJ2-4 - - TRBV7-9 CASSFQEGFGKNIQYF TGTGCCAGCAGCTTCCAAGAGGGATTTGGCAAAAACATTCAGTACTTC
TRBJ2-7 - TRBD2 TRBV5-1 CASSSGGPKVNEQYF TGCGCCAGCAGCTCGGGAGGGCCTAAGGTGAACGAGCAGTACTTC
TRBJ2-7 - - TRBV7-2 CASSLRTGTMTYEQYF TGTGCCAGCAGCTTACGAACCGGGACAATGACCTACGAGCAGTACTTC
TRBJ1-2 - - TRBV27 CASSPKGTYGYTF TGTGCCAGCAGTCCCAAGGGGACCTATGGCTACACCTTC
TRBJ1-6 - - TRBV14 CASSRTVSYNSPLHF TGTGCCAGCAGCAGGACTGTGAGCTATAATTCACCCCTCCACTTT
TRBJ1-2 few - TRBV28 CASSFLQKTNYGYTF TGTGCCAGCAGTTTCTTACAGAAGACTAACTATGGCTACACCTTC
TRBJ2-4 - TRBD2 TRBV19 CASSIAGGRYVNIQYF TGTGCCAGTAGTATAGCGGGGGGTCGTTACGTAAACATTCAGTACTTC
TRBJ2-7 - TRBD1 TRBV10-3 CATTGDYEQYF TGTGCCACCACAGGGGACTACGAGCAGTACTTC
TRBJ2-7 - TRBD1 TRBV5-1 CASSLATGAVSYEQYF TGCGCCAGCAGCCTAGCGACAGGGGCAGTCTCCTACGAGCAGTACTTC
TRBJ1-2 - - TRBV7-9 CASSLRVSGGINGYTF TGTGCCAGCAGCTTAAGGGTTTCGGGAGGGATCAATGGCTACACCTTC
TRBJ1-5 - TRBD1 TRBV18 CASSPIRGSQPQHF TGTGCCAGCTCACCAATCAGGGGGAGTCAGCCCCAGCATTTT
TRBJ1-2 - TRBD1 TRBV7-2 CASSQPDSGQVHYGYTF TGTGCCAGCAGCCAGCCTGATAGCGGACAGGTCCACTATGGCTACACCTTC
TRBJ1-1 - - TRBV2 CASSEEERDEAFF TGTGCCAGCAGTGAAGAAGAACGCGATGAAGCTTTCTTT
TRBJ1-2 few - TRBV5-6 CASEGRTNYGYTF TGTGCCAGCGAAGGCAGGACTAACTATGGCTACACCTTC
TRBJ2-7 - TRBD1 TRBV20-1 CSASGTASYEQYF TGCAGTGCTAGTGGGACAGCCTCCTACGAGCAGTACTTC
TRBJ1-2 - - TRBV19 CASSTYLSGIYYGYTF TGTGCCAGTAGTACCTATCTATCCGGGATCTACTATGGCTACACCTTC
TRBJ2-5 - - TRBV5-5 CASSFRVIQETQYF TGTGCCAGCAGTTTTAGGGTTATCCAAGAGACCCAGTACTTC
TRBJ1-3 - - TRBV18 CASSPAAGRFSGNTIYF TGTGCCAGCTCACCAGCGGCAGGGCGCTTTTCTGGAAACACCATATATTTT
TRBJ2-7 - - TRBV7-2 CASRAGLNYEQYF TGTGCCAGCAGAGCAGGACTTAACTACGAGCAGTACTTC
TRBJ2-4 - TRBD2 TRBV6-2/TRBV6-3 CASSPGGGSLAKNIQYF TGTGCCAGCAGCCCTGGGGGGGGATCACTAGCCAAAAACATTCAGTACTTC
TRBJ1-2 - - TRBV27 CASSQDSLYGYTF TGTGCCAGCAGTCAAGACAGCCTCTATGGCTACACCTTC
TRBJ1-2 many TRBD1 TRBV10-3 CATLRDRANYGYTF TGTGCCACGCTCCGGGACAGGGCTAACTATGGCTACACCTTC
TRBJ2-5 - - TRBV10-1 CASSESGIQETQYF TGCGCCAGCAGTGAGAGTGGAATTCAAGAGACCCAGTACTTC
TRBJ2-7 - TRBD2 TRBV4-1 CASSQAGLAGAVNEQYF TGCGCCAGCAGCCAAGCGGGACTAGCGGGAGCAGTCAACGAGCAGTACTTC
TRBJ1-2 - - TRBV5-4 CASSPRSGVRGYTF TGTGCCAGCAGCCCACGTTCCGGGGTACGGGGCTACACCTTC
TRBJ2-1 - - TRBV5-4 CASSSGLPPTYEQFF TGTGCCAGCAGCTCTGGATTGCCTCCTACATATGAGCAGTTCTTC
TRBJ1-5 - - TRBV6-1 CASSEAPGQPQHF TGTGCCAGCAGTGAAGCTCCAGGCCAGCCCCAGCATTTT
TRBJ2-3 - TRBD2 TRBV7-2 CASSLRTSGSSDTQYF TGTGCCAGCAGCTTAAGGACTAGCGGGAGTTCCGATACGCAGTATTTT
TRBJ1-2 few - TRBV7-8 CASSSLVGSLNYGYTF TGTGCCAGCAGCTCTCTCGTCGGCAGTTTAAACTATGGCTACACCTTC
TRBJ2-3 - - TRBV5-1 CASSLVESGLSTDTQYF TGCGCCAGCAGCTTGGTGGAGTCGGGGCTGAGCACAGATACGCAGTATTTT
TRBJ1-2 - - TRBV9 CASSPPGGGGVLRGYTF TGTGCCAGCAGCCCCCCCGGTGGTGGGGGGGTTTTGCGTGGCTACACCTTC
TRBJ2-2 - - TRBV4-3 CASSQGPGPAAGELFF TGCGCCAGCAGCCAAGGACCGGGTCCCGCCGCCGGGGAGCTGTTTTTT
TRBJ2-6 - - TRBV4-3 CASSPLPDMGTGANVLTF TGCGCCAGCAGCCCCCTCCCCGACATGGGTACTGGGGCCAACGTCCTGACTTTC
TRBJ2-3 - - TRBV11-2 CASSSVLTSGTQYF TGTGCCAGCAGCTCCGTTTTAACCTCGGGAACGCAGTATTTT
TRBJ2-3 - - TRBV7-2 CASSSNWRGRGADTQYF TGTGCCAGCAGCTCGAATTGGCGGGGGAGGGGGGCAGATACGCAGTATTTT
TRBJ1-6 - - TRBV9 CASSVGGWPRNSPLHF TGTGCCAGCAGCGTAGGGGGATGGCCGAGAAATTCACCCCTCCACTTT
TRBJ2-2 - - TRBV4-1 CASSQGGIPFANTGELFF TGCGCCAGCAGCCAAGGAGGGATCCCGTTCGCGAACACCGGGGAGCTGTTTTTT
TRBJ1-4 - TRBD1 TRBV6-5 CASSYGQGAGEKLFF TGTGCCAGCAGTTACGGGCAGGGGGCAGGTGAAAAACTGTTTTTT
TRBJ1-4 - - TRBV7-2 CASSILQGATNEKLFF TGTGCCAGCAGCATCCTACAGGGCGCAACTAATGAAAAACTGTTTTTT
TRBJ2-7 - TRBD2 TRBV10-3 CAIRGPSGSSYEQYF TGTGCCATCAGGGGACCTAGCGGAAGCTCCTACGAGCAGTACTTC
TRBJ2-3 many - TRBV28 CASSRTWLSSTDTQYF TGTGCCAGCAGCCGGACTTGGCTTTCAAGCACAGATACGCAGTATTTT
TRBJ1-2 - TRBD1 TRBV2 CASRGQGADYGYTF TGTGCCAGCAGGGGACAGGGGGCGGACTATGGCTACACCTTC
TRBJ1-3 - - TRBV19 CASSKARLASGNTIYF TGTGCCAGTAGTAAGGCCAGATTAGCCTCTGGAAACACCATATATTTT
TRBJ2-3 - - TRBV7-9 CASRTPRGQYF TGTGCCAGCAGAACCCCTCGGGGGCAGTATTTT
TRBJ2-3 once - TRBV7-2 CASSPRLLGSTDTQYF TGTGCCAGCAGCCCGCGATTACTAGGGAGCACAGATACGCAGTATTTT
TRBJ2-6 - - TRBV9 CASSVGVGANVLTF TGTGCCAGCAGCGTAGGGGTTGGGGCCAACGTCCTGACTTTC